This is a list of T cell receptor beta chains from one sample in a study of T cell repertoires in cytomegalovirus infection. MiXCR, run by TCRdb on the reads, gives a single entry per CDR3 protein. The table lists 300,000 or so distinct CDR3 sequences, about 25% of them singletons. Sequencing was carried out using PBMCs. These receptors originate from a human donor in good health (CMV status not recorded). Some clones in this sample may be carry-over from other donors' samples. The CDR3 runs from the conserved cysteine through the conserved F or W. The order of the fields is D gene, clone size, V gene, J gene, CDR3 DNA, CDR3 protein. D genes are given only for firm matches. Size is stated for part of the rows, as once, few or many counts, or as a class when the clone is expanded.

d_gene: TRBD2
abundance: few
v_gene: TRBV28
j_gene: TRBJ2-2
CDR3nt: TGTGCCAGCAGTTCAATTAGCGGGAGGGCAAACACCGGGGAGCTGTTTTTT
CDR3aa: CASSSISGRANTGELFF

d_gene: -
abundance: -
v_gene: TRBV24-1
j_gene: TRBJ2-2
CDR3nt: TGTGCCACCAGGGACTACCCTAACACCGGGGAGCTGTTTTTT
CDR3aa: CATRDYPNTGELFF

d_gene: -
abundance: many
v_gene: TRBV7-2
j_gene: TRBJ2-1
CDR3nt: TGTGCCAGCAGCTCGGACAGCCCCCATCAGTTCTTC
CDR3aa: CASSSDSPHQFF

d_gene: -
abundance: few
v_gene: TRBV6-2/TRBV6-3
j_gene: TRBJ2-1
CDR3nt: TGTGCCAGCAGTTACTCGATTCTCAATGAGCAGTTCTTC
CDR3aa: CASSYSILNEQFF

d_gene: TRBD2
abundance: once
v_gene: TRBV11-2
j_gene: TRBJ2-1
CDR3nt: TGTGCCAGCAGCGCAAGACTAGCGGGAGGCTACAATGAGCAGTTCTTC
CDR3aa: CASSARLAGGYNEQFF

d_gene: TRBD1
abundance: -
v_gene: TRBV6-1
j_gene: TRBJ2-2
CDR3nt: TGTGCCGGACAGGGGGTCGGGGAGCTGTTTTTT
CDR3aa: CAGQGVGELFF

d_gene: -
abundance: once
v_gene: TRBV14
j_gene: TRBJ1-1
CDR3nt: TGTGCCAGCAGCCAAGCAGTGGGTTGGGACACTGAAGCTTTCTTT
CDR3aa: CASSQAVGWDTEAFF

d_gene: -
abundance: many
v_gene: TRBV7-8
j_gene: TRBJ2-2
CDR3nt: TGTGCCAGCAGCTCCCGGGACCCTTTTATGAACACCGGGGAGCTGTTTTTT
CDR3aa: CASSSRDPFMNTGELFF

d_gene: -
abundance: -
v_gene: TRBV7-2
j_gene: TRBJ1-5
CDR3nt: TGTGCCAGCAGCCGCGGCAGGGGACAATATCAGCCCCAGCATTTT
CDR3aa: CASSRGRGQYQPQHF

d_gene: -
abundance: -
v_gene: TRBV6-2/TRBV6-3
j_gene: TRBJ1-5
CDR3nt: TGTGCCAGCAGCCCCATGATCGGGCAGCCCCAGCATTTT
CDR3aa: CASSPMIGQPQHF

d_gene: TRBD1
abundance: many
v_gene: TRBV7-2
j_gene: TRBJ2-7
CDR3nt: TGTGCCAGCAGCTTATTCGGGACAGGGCAATCCCACGAGCAGTACTTC
CDR3aa: CASSLFGTGQSHEQYF

d_gene: -
abundance: -
v_gene: TRBV10-3
j_gene: TRBJ1-5
CDR3nt: TGTGCCATCAAGGCGGGGGTGGATCAGCCCCAGCATTTT
CDR3aa: CAIKAGVDQPQHF

d_gene: -
abundance: many
v_gene: TRBV2
j_gene: TRBJ2-1
CDR3nt: TGTGCCAGCAGTGACGGGTATGATAATTACAATGAGCAGTTCTTC
CDR3aa: CASSDGYDNYNEQFF

d_gene: TRBD1
abundance: -
v_gene: TRBV29-1
j_gene: TRBJ2-1
CDR3nt: TGCAGCGTTGAAGACCCCGACAGGGCGAATGAGCAGTTCTTC
CDR3aa: CSVEDPDRANEQFF

d_gene: -
abundance: -
v_gene: TRBV11-3
j_gene: TRBJ2-5
CDR3nt: TGTGCCAGCAGCGCCGGGGGCGCAGGGTGGGGGGAGACCCAGTACTTC
CDR3aa: CASSAGGAGWGETQYF

d_gene: -
abundance: -
v_gene: TRBV5-1
j_gene: TRBJ2-1
CDR3nt: TGCGCCAGCAGCTTGAATAGTTACGATGAGCAGTTCTTC
CDR3aa: CASSLNSYDEQFF

d_gene: -
abundance: -
v_gene: TRBV27
j_gene: TRBJ2-7
CDR3nt: TGTGCCAGCAGTACAACGGGAACATACTCCTACGAGCAGTACTTC
CDR3aa: CASSTTGTYSYEQYF

d_gene: -
abundance: -
v_gene: TRBV20-1
j_gene: TRBJ2-3
CDR3nt: TGCAGTGCTAGGGGGGCCCCGACAGGCACAGATACGCAGTATTTT
CDR3aa: CSARGAPTGTDTQYF

d_gene: -
abundance: -
v_gene: TRBV19
j_gene: TRBJ1-2
CDR3nt: TGTGCCAGTAGTTCGGATGGCCGCTACACCTTC
CDR3aa: CASSSDGRYTF

d_gene: -
abundance: few
v_gene: TRBV4-3
j_gene: TRBJ2-1
CDR3nt: TGCGCCAGCAGCCAAGATTTACTAGTGGGAAATAATGAGCAGTTCTTC
CDR3aa: CASSQDLLVGNNEQFF

d_gene: TRBD1
abundance: -
v_gene: TRBV5-1
j_gene: TRBJ2-7
CDR3nt: TGCGCCAGCAGCCCAAGGGGGCGTGGGGGTTACGAGCAGTACTTC
CDR3aa: CASSPRGRGGYEQYF

d_gene: TRBD1
abundance: few
v_gene: TRBV7-8
j_gene: TRBJ2-7
CDR3nt: TGTGCCAGCAGCGAATACCAGGGGGCCTACGAGCAGTACTTC
CDR3aa: CASSEYQGAYEQYF

d_gene: -
abundance: -
v_gene: TRBV29-1
j_gene: TRBJ2-5
CDR3nt: TGCAGCGTTGCGAGGGGAACAGAGACCCAGTACTTC
CDR3aa: CSVARGTETQYF

d_gene: -
abundance: few
v_gene: TRBV6-6
j_gene: TRBJ2-7
CDR3nt: TGTGCCAGCAGTCCCGACACCTTTTCCTACGAGCAGTACTTC
CDR3aa: CASSPDTFSYEQYF

d_gene: TRBD1
abundance: -
v_gene: TRBV20-1
j_gene: TRBJ2-7
CDR3nt: TGCAGTGCTAGAACAGGGGTCAGCTACGAGCAGTACTTC
CDR3aa: CSARTGVSYEQYF

d_gene: -
abundance: -
v_gene: TRBV6-2/TRBV6-3
j_gene: TRBJ1-1
CDR3nt: TGTGCCAGCAGTTATCAGGGATTTCGAACTGAAGCTTTCTTT
CDR3aa: CASSYQGFRTEAFF

d_gene: TRBD2
abundance: -
v_gene: TRBV11-2
j_gene: TRBJ2-2
CDR3nt: TGTGCCAGCAGCCCACGAGCGGGAGAAGGCACCGGGGAGCTGTTTTTT
CDR3aa: CASSPRAGEGTGELFF

d_gene: TRBD1
abundance: -
v_gene: TRBV5-1
j_gene: TRBJ1-3
CDR3nt: TGCGCCAGCAGCCTCCTCGGGACAGATGGAAACACCATATATTTT
CDR3aa: CASSLLGTDGNTIYF

d_gene: -
abundance: -
v_gene: TRBV28
j_gene: TRBJ1-5
CDR3nt: TGTGCCAGCAGCCTGAAAAGCGGACAGCCCTATAGCAATCAGCCCCAGCATTTT
CDR3aa: CASSLKSGQPYSNQPQHF

d_gene: -
abundance: -
v_gene: TRBV29-1
j_gene: TRBJ2-3
CDR3nt: TGCAGCGTTTATGGACTGCGCGGCACAGATACGCAGTATTTT
CDR3aa: CSVYGLRGTDTQYF

d_gene: -
abundance: -
v_gene: TRBV12-3/TRBV12-4
j_gene: TRBJ2-7
CDR3nt: TGTGCCAGCAGTACTAGCCCCTACGAGCAGTACTTC
CDR3aa: CASSTSPYEQYF

d_gene: -
abundance: -
v_gene: TRBV7-2
j_gene: TRBJ1-3
CDR3nt: TGTGCCAGCAGCTTATTAGGAGGAAACACCATATATTTT
CDR3aa: CASSLLGGNTIYF

d_gene: TRBD1
abundance: -
v_gene: TRBV5-5
j_gene: TRBJ1-2
CDR3nt: TGTGCCAGCAGCCACGGAGGGACAGACTATGGCTACACCTTC
CDR3aa: CASSHGGTDYGYTF

d_gene: -
abundance: -
v_gene: TRBV5-1
j_gene: TRBJ1-2
CDR3nt: TGCGCCAGCAGCTTGGCAAGCGCAGGGGACTATGGCTACACCTTC
CDR3aa: CASSLASAGDYGYTF

d_gene: -
abundance: -
v_gene: TRBV4-3
j_gene: TRBJ2-1
CDR3nt: TGCGCCAGCAGCCTCCAGGAGGGGAGAGATGAGCAGTTCTTC
CDR3aa: CASSLQEGRDEQFF

d_gene: -
abundance: few
v_gene: TRBV7-2
j_gene: TRBJ1-4
CDR3nt: TGTGCCAGCAGCTTAGTCAGAACGTCGAGGGAAAAACTGTTTTTT
CDR3aa: CASSLVRTSREKLFF